These 18 T cell receptor beta chains originate from one sample sequenced in a study of shared clonotypes between healthy human individuals. The method was immunoSEQ multiplex PCR; TCRdb's version includes in-frame clones alone and lacks a portion of them. The profile shows 400,000 to 550,000 clones, 70% to 80% of them singletons. The sequencing input was PBMCs. These TCRs come from a woman aged 40-49 years in good health. Some clones in this sample may be carry-over from other donors' samples.

V gene TRBV10-3 combines with J gene TRBJ2-3, with D perhaps given as TRBD1 or TRBD2 (5 bases each). The V gene's germline CDR1 is ENHRY and CDR2 SYGVKD. V lost 5 bases and J lost 4, with 16 bases in between. CDR3 length equals 15 residues. CDR3 DNA sequence: TGTGCCATCAGTTCCCGAGGGGATGGGGCAGATACGCAGTATTTT. It is translated as CAISSRGDGADTQYF.

The chain combines TRBV27 with TRBJ2-7; 11 positions agree with TRBD2. CDR3 length: 13 amino acids. Germline CDR1 reads MNHEY; CDR2 reads SMNVEV (reference sequence). J was trimmed by 12 bases and V by 5 bases; bases with no gene match: 9. As DNA, the CDR3 is TGTGCCAGCAGTATCCCATCTAGCGGGAGGAGGTACTTC. Its protein product is CASSIPSSGRRYF.

The rearrangement joins TRBV28 to TRBJ1-1, with D possibly being TRBD1 (5 bases). CDR3 length equals 15 residues. The germline gives CDR1 MDHEN, CDR2 SYDVKM. The V and J ends lost 2 bases and 5 bases respectively, with 15 bases between them. DNA for the CDR3: TGTGCCAGCAGTTTAGGGGGGGGGTATATAACTGAAGCTTTCTTT. It encodes CASSLGGGYITEAFF.

The V and J genes are TRBV4-1 and TRBJ2-7, with TRBD2 identical over 7 bases. Germline V gene sequence: CDR1 MGHRA, CDR2 YSYEKL. The CDR3 sequence is 16 residues long. V trimming: 3 bases; J trimming: 0 bases; junction bases outside the gene matches: 8. The CDR3 reads CASSHPSLARSYEQYF. CDR3 coding DNA: TGCGCCAGCAGCCATCCTTCACTAGCGCGCTCCTACGAGCAGTACTTC.

This rearrangement joins TRBV27 to TRBJ2-7, with TRBD1 identical over 8 bases. There are 15 residues in the CDR3. Looked up from germline, CDR1 is MNHEY and CDR2 is SMNVEV (reference sequence). The V and J ends lost 4 bases and 7 bases, in that order; junction bases with no gene match: 12. DNA for the CDR3: TGTGCCAGCAGTTCGGCACCGGACAGGGTTCGGGAGCAGTACTTC. Translation gives CASSSAPDRVREQYF.

Turning to this clone: The sample contains more than one DNA sequence encoding this CDR3. The rearrangement uses TRBV18 and TRBJ2-3; D is undetermined. Deletions cut 1 base from V and 4 bases from J, with 6 bases between. The germline V gene encodes CDR1 KGHSH and CDR2 LQKENI. The CDR3 runs to 13 residues. CDR3 coding DNA: TGTGCCAGCTCACCACGAGCATCAGATACGCAGTATTTT. This codes for CASSPRASDTQYF.

The chain recombines TRBV11-2 with TRBJ2-1; D perhaps matches TRBD2 (6 bases). The CDR3 runs to 15 residues. Germline V gene lookup returns CDR1 SGHAT and CDR2 FQNNGV. V was shortened by 3 bases and J by 3 bases, with 12 bases between the two germline ends. The CDR3, as DNA: TGTGCCAGCAGCTTTGGCGGGGAGATCTACAATGAGCAGTTCTTC. The encoded protein is CASSFGGEIYNEQFF. Using reference TRBV11-2 and TRBJ2-1 for the parts outside the CDR3, the full variable domain is EAGVAQSPRYKIIEKRQSVAFWCNPISGHATLYWYQQILGQGPKLLIQFQNNGVVDDSQLPKDRFSAERLKGVDSTLKIQPAKLEDSAVYLCASSFGGEIYNEQFFGPGTRLTVL.

CDR3: CASSPGGSNGELFF. The CDR3 DNA reads as TGTGCCAGCAGCCCGGGGGGGAGTAACGGGGAGCTGTTTTTT. The genes are TRBV11-3 and TRBJ2-2, with 8 bases identical to TRBD2. V was pared by 5 bases and J by 7 bases, with 6 bases of the junction left unmatched. In germline, CDR1 is SGHNT, CDR2 YENEEA. This CDR3 spans 14 amino acids.

V is TRBV5-1 and J is TRBJ2-7; 7 bases fit TRBD2. Germline CDR1 SGHRS, CDR2 YFSETQ. CDR3 length equals 15 residues. V trimming: 2 bases; J trimming: 1 base; junction bases outside the gene matches: 6. The CDR3 bases are TGCGCCAGCAGCTTAAGGGTGGGAGGGTCCTACGAGCAGTACTTC. It encodes CASSLRVGGSYEQYF.

The genes are TRBV6-1 and TRBJ2-1, with D uncertain. The CDR3 sequence is 17 residues long. Trimming shortened V by 0 bases and J by 5 bases, and 17 bases separated the two germline ends. In germline, CDR1 is MNHNS, CDR2 SASEGT. In DNA form, the CDR3 reads TGTGCCAGCAGTGAAGCACATTTCCAGAGGTGGCACAATGAGCAGTTCTTC. Translation gives CASSEAHFQRWHNEQFF.

The chain carries TRBV6-5 and TRBJ2-7; a weak D match, TRBD1 (6 bases). Germline V gene sequence: CDR1 MNHEY, CDR2 SVGAGI. The CDR3 runs to 16 residues. Between the trimmed V and J ends, which lost 2 bases and 4 bases, there was a span of 18 bases. CDR3 DNA sequence: TGTGCCAGCAGTTACGGGACCCGCAGGGGACCTTACGAGCAGTACTTC. Translated: CASSYGTRRGPYEQYF.

As for this clone: One junction end disagrees with the germline gene, perhaps due to a read error. The J gene is TRBJ1-5, the V gene TRBV6-1; D gene ambiguous. Per the germline V gene, CDR1 is MNHNS and CDR2 is SASEGT. The CDR3 length is 13 residues. The CDR3 DNA is TGTGCCAGCAGTGAAGCCCGGGCTCAGACCCAGCATTTT. It codes for CASSEARAQTQHF.

The chain carries TRBV27 and TRBJ2-7, with 10 bases lining up with TRBD2. The V gene end was trimmed by 3 bases and the J gene end by 4 bases; junction bases not matched to a gene: 6. CDR1 and CDR2 from the germline V gene are MNHEY and SMNVEV (reference sequence). CDR3 size: 15 residues. CDR3 region: CASSLGLAGEYEQYF. The CDR3 bases are TGTGCCAGCAGTTTGGGGCTAGCGGGAGAGTACGAGCAGTACTTC.

This clone came up a few times. This CDR3 is CASSISRGYYGYTF. CDR3 nucleotide sequence: TGTGCCAGTAGTATTTCGAGAGGGTACTATGGCTACACCTTC. The chain links TRBV19 to TRBJ1-2, with D unclear. CDR1 LNHDA and CDR2 SQIVND come from the germline V gene (reference sequence). The CDR3 length is 14 residues. Trimming cost V 3 bases and J 3 bases, with 11 bases left between them.

CDR3 in amino acids: CASSPPQREGRGRGGFF. DNA of the CDR3: TGTGCCAGCTCACCTCCCCAGCGGGAGGGCCGGGGCCGAGGCGGGTTCTTC. The chain joins TRBV18 to TRBJ2-1, with 10 bases aligning to TRBD2. The CDR3 totals 17 residues. The V and J ends lost 3 bases and 15 bases, in that order; junction bases with no gene match: 20. CDR1 KGHSH and CDR2 LQKENI come from the germline V gene.

This sequence joins TRBV27 and TRBJ1-1; D is ambiguous. The CDR3 runs to 15 residues. Trimming shortened V by 4 bases and J by 3 bases, and 15 bases separated the two germline ends. In germline, CDR1 is MNHEY, CDR2 SMNVEV (reference sequence). CDR3: CASSSFPGLDTEAFF. In nucleotides, the CDR3 is TGTGCCAGCAGTTCGTTTCCCGGATTGGACACTGAAGCTTTCTTT.

CDR3 coding DNA: TGTGCCAGCAGCTTCGGACAGGGGGCTGGGTTGTACACTGAAGCTTTCTTT. It yields the protein CASSFGQGAGLYTEAFF. The chain has TRBV28 and TRBJ1-1; 11 positions agree with TRBD1. Germline trimming cut 6 bases from V and 3 bases from J; bases unmatched to any gene: 12. The CDR3 length is 17 residues. Germline values: CDR1 MDHEN, CDR2 SYDVKM. Using reference TRBV28 and TRBJ1-1 for the parts outside the CDR3, the full variable domain is DVKVTQSSRYLVKRTGEKVFLECVQDMDHENMFWYRQDPGLGLRLIYFSYDVKMKEKGDIPEGYSVSREKKERFSLILESASTNQTSMYLCASSFGQGAGLYTEAFFGQGTRLTVV.

The chain couples TRBV6-5 to TRBJ2-2, with a possible D match to TRBD1 (5 bases). The CDR3 consists of 13 residues. V was shortened by 6 bases and J by 4 bases, with 9 bases between the two germline ends. Germline values: CDR1 MNHEY, CDR2 SVGAGI. The CDR3 reads CASSRDSTGELFF. CDR3 DNA: TGTGCCAGCAGCAGAGACAGCACCGGGGAGCTGTTTTTT.